The 15 T cell receptor beta chains presented below share a single source sample, sequenced in a study of control samples from healthy donors and cancer patients (dated by TCRdb to about 2020). The library came from the immunoSEQ multiplex PCR assay. This immuneACCESS table, as held by TCRdb, lists in-frame sequences with V and J called but not all clones. Of the missing ones, under half trace to an unresolved V gene in checked studies; the others have no known cause. Present in this sample are about 110,000 clones, 90% of which were seen just once. Roughly 4.4% of the sample comes from the top ten. Sequencing input: blood. The receptors were gathered from a human donor in good health. The donor label of this sample is uncertain.

The chain uses TRBV7-6 and TRBJ1-3; D remains ambiguous. Germline loops: CDR1 SGHVS, CDR2 FNYEAQ. The CDR3 loop spans 16 amino acids. The V and J ends lost 0 bases and 0 bases respectively, with 9 bases between them. The DNA of the CDR3 is TGTGCCAGCAGCTTAGCCAGTCGATCCTCTGGAAACACCATATATTTT. It is translated as CASSLASRSSGNTIYF.

V gene TRBV18 combines with J gene TRBJ2-1, with 9 nucleotides matching TRBD1. This CDR3 contains 17 residues. Per the germline V gene, CDR1 is KGHSH and CDR2 is LQKENI. V shed 2 bases, J shed 6 bases, and the junction held 11 bases outside the gene matches. Here the CDR3 reads CASSPTAGTGIGNEQFF. In DNA, the CDR3 is TGTGCCAGCTCACCAACTGCCGGGACAGGGATCGGCAATGAGCAGTTCTTC.

The rearrangement uses TRBV6-1 and TRBJ2-5, with 14 bases that match TRBD2. This CDR3 has 18 residues. The V gene end was trimmed by 4 bases and the J gene end by 0 bases; junction bases not matched to a gene: 7. The germline V gene encodes CDR1 MNHNS and CDR2 SASEGT. Here the CDR3 DNA reads TGTGCCAGCAGTGGACATGGGACTAGCGGGGGATACCAAGAGACCCAGTACTTC. Translation gives CASSGHGTSGGYQETQYF.

The V gene is TRBV24-1, the J gene TRBJ1-5; possible D gene TRBD1, 6 bases. The length of the CDR3 is 17 residues. Between the trimmed V and J ends, which lost 4 bases and 2 bases, there was a span of 17 bases. The germline CDR1 and CDR2 sequences are KGHDR and SFDVKD. The CDR3 sequence: CATSDPLDRQGNQPQHF. CDR3 sequence (DNA): TGTGCCACCAGTGACCCCCTCGACCGACAGGGCAATCAGCCCCAGCATTTT.

For the CDR3, the DNA is TGCGCCAGCAGCCAAGTTTTGTCCACGCGGGAAAAACTGTTTTTT. This sequence encodes CASSQVLSTREKLFF. The rearrangement uses TRBV4-1 and TRBJ1-4; D remains unclear. The germline V and J ends were trimmed by 1 base and 8 bases, with 14 bases remaining between them. Per the germline V gene, CDR1 is MGHRA and CDR2 is YSYEKL. This CDR3 spans 15 amino acids.

This clone appeared a single time. The chain has TRBV7-6 and TRBJ2-7; TRBD2 matches 9 bases. From germline, CDR1 is SGHVS and CDR2 FNYEAQ. CDR3 size: 14 residues. V lost 2 bases to trimming and J lost 6 bases; unmatched junction nucleotides: 5. As DNA, the CDR3 is TGTGCCAGCAGCTTAAGTAGCGGGGGAACCGAGCAGTACTTC. Protein product: CASSLSSGGTEQYF. The whole variable domain, filled in from reference TRBV7-6 and TRBJ2-7, reads GAGVSQSPRYKVTKRGQDVALRCDPISGHVSLYWYRQALGQGPEFLTYFNYEAQQDKSGLPNDRFSAERPEGSISTLTIQRTEQRDSAMYRCASSLSSGGTEQYFGPGTRLTVT.

The CDR3 protein is CASSFVLRGGGTEAFF. In DNA, the CDR3 is TGTGCCAGCAGCTTCGTCCTCAGGGGGGGAGGCACTGAAGCTTTCTTT. The V gene is TRBV5-6, the J gene TRBJ1-1; 7 bases match TRBD1. CDR3 length: 16 residues. Germline V gene data show CDR1 as SGHDT and CDR2 as YYEEEE. V lost 2 bases to trimming and J lost 4 bases; unmatched junction nucleotides: 11.

This clone was observed a few times. The V gene is TRBV7-8, the J gene TRBJ2-2; unclear D gene. Per germline, CDR1 SGHVS and CDR2 FQNEAQ. This CDR3 spans 11 amino acids. V lost 5 bases and J lost 9, with 7 bases in between. The chain's CDR3 is CASSPVRELFF. In DNA form, the CDR3 reads TGTGCCAGCAGCCCCGTTAGGGAGCTGTTTTTT.

The chain recombines TRBV9 with TRBJ1-1; 7 bases fit TRBD1. This CDR3 has 15 residues. With 2 bases clipped from V and 4 bases from J, the junction kept 8 bases outside the gene matches. Germline V gene data show CDR1 as SGDLS and CDR2 as YYNGEE. The CDR3 bases are TGTGCCAGCAGCGTCGGGGAGGGGGCCTTCACTGAAGCTTTCTTT. This encodes CASSVGEGAFTEAFF.

The rearrangement joins TRBV28 to TRBJ1-5, with D maybe TRBD1 (5 bases). In germline, CDR1 is MDHEN, CDR2 SYDVKM. The ends were cut back, 8 bases at V and 6 bases at J, with 17 bases in the middle. The CDR3 loop spans 14 amino acids. The CDR3 DNA reads TGTGCCAGCGAAGGGAGGGGCTTAGGTCAGCCCCAGCATTTT. Translating gives CASEGRGLGQPQHF.

This rearrangement joins TRBV5-4 to TRBJ1-5; D possibly corresponds to TRBD1 (5 bases). The CDR3 spans 14 residues. The germline CDR1 and CDR2 sequences are SGHNT and YYREEE (reference sequence). The V and J ends lost 2 bases and 6 bases respectively, with 12 bases between them. CDR3 sequence: CASSFGGFGQPQHF. In nucleotides, the CDR3 is TGTGCCAGCAGCTTTGGGGGTTTTGGTCAGCCCCAGCATTTT.

The chain uses TRBV24-1 and TRBJ2-7, with TRBD1 matching over 7 bases. The germline V gene has CDR1 KGHDR and CDR2 SFDVKD. The CDR3 has 14 residues. J gave up 5 bases and V 4 bases, and 7 bases lay outside the gene matches. CDR3 in DNA: TGTGCCACCAGTGACAACAGGGGTTGGCACGAGCAGTACTTC. This codes for CATSDNRGWHEQYF.

The chain employs TRBV11-2 and TRBJ1-3; D is uncertain. Germline CDR1 reads SGHAT; CDR2 reads FQNNGV. CDR3 length: 16 residues. Trimming took off 10 bases at V and 3 bases at J, with 22 bases between the two ends. The CDR3 DNA reads TGTGCCAAAACTCTTTTGCTCGGGGATAGTGGAAACACCATATATTTT. It codes for CAKTLLLGDSGNTIYF.

V is TRBV5-4 and J is TRBJ2-7, with TRBD2 matching over 8 bases. CDR3 length: 16 amino acids. Germline CDR1 is SGHNT and CDR2 is YYREEE (reference sequence). V lost 7 bases and J lost 1; bases outside the gene matches: 13. As DNA, the CDR3 is TGTGCCAGCCATGGAAGTAGTGCGGGGGGTTCCTACGAGCAGTACTTC. Protein: CASHGSSAGGSYEQYF.

This clone was counted a single time. This chain links TRBV5-5 with TRBJ2-7, with D tentatively TRBD1 (5 bases). The CDR3 runs to 13 residues. The germline V gene encodes CDR1 SGHKS and CDR2 YYEKEE (reference sequence). V lost 2 bases, J lost 6 bases, and 12 bases lay in between. The DNA for the CDR3 is TGTGCCAGCAGCTTTCAGGGTATTTCCGAGCAGTACTTC. Protein sequence: CASSFQGISEQYF.